Listed below are T cell receptor beta chains from one sample, sequenced in a study of T cell responses to AZD1222 COVID-19 vaccine. TCRdb keeps only in-frame clones here, not all; method: immunoSEQ multiplex PCR. Here the sample spans tens of thousands of clones, over 80% being singletons. The sample consisted of peripheral blood, taken on day 0 of AZD1222 vaccination. All receptors come from an adult in good health. Both conserved end residues are part of each CDR3. A D gene is named only where the DNA matches it firmly. A row's size may be missing; if present it is once, few, many or a size class.

d_call | clone_size | j_call | v_call | cdr3_aa | cdr3_nt
. | once | TRBJ2-2 | TRBV9 | CASSVVPNTGELFF | TGTGCCAGCAGCGTAGTCCCAAACACCGGGGAGCTGTTTTTT
TRBD2 | . | TRBJ2-4 | TRBV4-2 | CASSQFVGEGTKNIQYF | TGTGCCAGCAGCCAGTTCGTGGGGGAGGGAACCAAAAACATTCAGTACTTC
TRBD1 | . | TRBJ2-5 | TRBV5-4 | CASSLIDRGREQETQYF | TGTGCCAGCAGCTTGATCGACAGGGGCCGCGAGCAAGAGACCCAGTACTTC
. | . | TRBJ2-7 | TRBV7-2 | CASRVKRDSYEQYF | TGTGCCAGCAGAGTGAAAAGAGATTCCTACGAGCAGTACTTC
TRBD2 | . | TRBJ2-3 | TRBV2 | CASKRLAGTQYF | TGTGCCAGCAAACGACTAGCTGGTACGCAGTATTTT
TRBD2 | . | TRBJ2-1 | TRBV6-5 | CASSSSGTSYNEQFF | TGTGCCAGCAGTTCTAGCGGGACCTCCTACAATGAGCAGTTCTTC
. | . | TRBJ1-2 | TRBV12-3/TRBV12-4 | CASSLQGSYGYTF | TGTGCCAGCAGTTTACAGGGGTCCTATGGCTACACCTTC
. | once | TRBJ2-5 | TRBV15 | CATSRDSLGETQYF | TGTGCCACCAGCAGAGATTCCCTAGGTGAGACCCAGTACTTC
. | . | TRBJ1-5 | TRBV5-5 | CASSLTAQGQPQHF | TGTGCCAGCAGCTTGACAGCGCAAGGTCAGCCCCAGCATTTT
. | . | TRBJ2-3 | TRBV6-5 | CASTGTQSTDTQYF | TGTGCCAGTACTGGGACTCAGAGCACAGATACGCAGTATTTT
TRBD1 | . | TRBJ2-7 | TRBV28 | CASSRGTGGGYEQYF | TGTGCCAGCAGCCGCGGGACAGGGGGAGGCTACGAGCAGTACTTC
TRBD1 | . | TRBJ1-5 | TRBV5-6 | CASSWGGQANQPQHF | TGTGCCAGCAGCTGGGGGGGACAGGCGAATCAGCCCCAGCATTTT
TRBD2 | . | TRBJ2-3 | TRBV4-2 | CASSQASGSGSDTQYF | TGTGCCAGCAGCCAAGCTAGCGGGAGTGGGTCAGATACGCAGTATTTT
. | . | TRBJ2-7 | TRBV6-1 | CASSDLGAGYEQYF | TGTGCCAGCAGTGACCTAGGGGCGGGATACGAGCAGTACTTC
. | . | TRBJ1-1 | TRBV6-5 | CASSYKGTLRNTEAFF | TGTGCCAGCAGTTACAAAGGGACACTCAGAAACACTGAAGCTTTCTTT
. | . | TRBJ1-1 | TRBV9 | CASGPGHLGMNTEAFF | TGTGCCAGCGGCCCCGGGCACTTGGGGATGAACACTGAAGCTTTCTTT
. | . | TRBJ1-1 | TRBV6-5 | CASSLGASNTEAFF | TGTGCCAGCAGCCTTGGGGCTTCGAACACTGAAGCTTTCTTT
. | . | TRBJ1-4 | TRBV7-2 | CASSRDGRGHEKLFF | TGTGCCAGCAGCAGAGATGGCAGGGGCCATGAAAAACTGTTTTTT
TRBD2 | . | TRBJ2-1 | TRBV11-3 | CASSPGGRKGYNEQFF | TGTGCCAGCAGCCCGGGGGGGCGGAAGGGCTACAATGAGCAGTTCTTC
TRBD2 | . | TRBJ2-7 | TRBV7-9 | CASSPVLADYEQYF | TGTGCCAGCAGCCCCGTACTAGCGGACTACGAGCAGTACTTC
. | . | TRBJ1-4 | TRBV6-5 | CASSYSNRGASEKLFF | TGTGCCAGCAGTTACTCGAATCGAGGGGCGAGTGAAAAACTGTTTTTT
TRBD1 | once | TRBJ1-2 | TRBV7-8 | CASSLAMGQGFDGYTF | TGTGCCAGCAGCTTAGCGATGGGACAGGGTTTCGATGGCTACACCTTC
TRBD2 | once | TRBJ2-3 | TRBV6-1 | CASSERLAGTTDTQYF | TGTGCCAGCAGTGAGCGACTAGCGGGTACCACAGATACGCAGTATTTT
. | . | TRBJ2-6 | TRBV6-1 | CASSERSGANVLTF | TGTGCCAGCAGTGAACGATCCGGGGCCAACGTCCTGACTTTC
. | . | TRBJ2-5 | TRBV15 | CATSRDLQVPGQETQYF | TGTGCCACCAGCAGAGATCTGCAGGTACCAGGTCAAGAGACCCAGTACTTC